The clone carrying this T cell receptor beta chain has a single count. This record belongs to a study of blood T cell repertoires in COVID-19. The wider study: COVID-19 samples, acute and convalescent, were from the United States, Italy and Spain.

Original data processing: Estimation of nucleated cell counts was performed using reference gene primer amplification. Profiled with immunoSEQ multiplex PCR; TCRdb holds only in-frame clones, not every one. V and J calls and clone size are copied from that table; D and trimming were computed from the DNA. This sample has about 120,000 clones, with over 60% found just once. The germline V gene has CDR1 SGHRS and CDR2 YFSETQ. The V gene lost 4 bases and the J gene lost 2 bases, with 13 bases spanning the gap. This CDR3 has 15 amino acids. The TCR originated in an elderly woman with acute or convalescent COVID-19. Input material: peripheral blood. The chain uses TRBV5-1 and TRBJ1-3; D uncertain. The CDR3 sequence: CASSPNGGAGNTIYF. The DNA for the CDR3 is TGCGCCAGCAGCCCAAACGGCGGGGCTGGAAACACCATATATTTT.